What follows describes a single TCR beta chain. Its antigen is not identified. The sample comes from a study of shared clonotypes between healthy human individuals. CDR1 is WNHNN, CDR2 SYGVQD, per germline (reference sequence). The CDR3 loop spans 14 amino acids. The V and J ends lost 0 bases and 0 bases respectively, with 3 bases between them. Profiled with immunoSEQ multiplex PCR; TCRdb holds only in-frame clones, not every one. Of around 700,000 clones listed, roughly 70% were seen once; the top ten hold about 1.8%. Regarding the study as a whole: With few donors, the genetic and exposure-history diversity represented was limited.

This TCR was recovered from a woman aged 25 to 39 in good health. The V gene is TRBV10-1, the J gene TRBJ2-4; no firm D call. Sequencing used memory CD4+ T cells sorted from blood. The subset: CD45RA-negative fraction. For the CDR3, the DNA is TGCGCCAGCAGTGAGTCGTTAGCCAAAAACATTCAGTACTTC. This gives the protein CASSESLAKNIQYF.